This record looks at one T cell receptor (beta chain) sequence and its context. The germline gene is not matched at one end of the junction; a read error may be the cause. This sample is part of a study of blood T cell repertoires in COVID-19. Across the study: Some COVID-19 samples were acute and others convalescent; all came from the United States, Italy and Spain.

Repertoires were generated with immunoSEQ multiplex PCR, while TCRdb's copy carries only in-frame clones and drops some. This sample carries about 400,000 clones, approximately 86% of them seen once, and the ten largest clones take around 3%. Sample: peripheral blood. The sequence derives from a human donor in a cohort sampled during active COVID-19.

CDR3 sequence (DNA): TGTGCTAGCAGCTTAGCGGGGGGAGGTGAGACCCAGTACTTC. Translating it yields CASSLAGGGETQYF. This chain joins TRBV7-7 and TRBJ2-5; TRBD2 matches 10 bases. Germline CDR1 is SSHAT and CDR2 is FNYEAQ (reference sequence). CDR3 length equals 14 residues.